What follows are 17 T cell receptor beta chains derived from one specimen sequenced in a study of blood T cell repertoires in COVID-19 (dated by TCRdb to about 2020). The library was built by means of the immunoSEQ multiplex PCR assay. As stored in TCRdb, this immuneACCESS dataset retains in-frame rearrangements with V and J assigned. A fraction of the clones does not appear; measured against another copy, unresolved V genes explain less than half of the discrepancy, and the remainder lacks a known reason. The sample yields around 180,000 clones; around 89% were counted once. The biggest ten clones account for roughly 24% of the sample. The material sequenced was peripheral blood. The receptor set was obtained from a man between 60 and 70 years old with acute or convalescent COVID-19.

The V gene is TRBV6-1, the J gene TRBJ2-7; a weak D match, TRBD1 (5 bases). The V end was cut by 3 bases, the J end by 1 base, with 13 bases between. The CDR3 runs 15 residues. Germline V gives CDR1 MNHNS, CDR2 SASEGT. The CDR3 region is CASSESRQGSYEQYV. The CDR3 coding sequence is TGTGCCAGCAGTGAGTCCCGCCAGGGATCCTACGAGCAGTACGTC.

The rearrangement uses TRBV5-1 and TRBJ2-1; 7 bases are shared with TRBD1. This CDR3 contains 15 residues. V lost 0 bases and J lost 8; bases outside the gene matches: 8. Germline-derived CDR1 and CDR2 are SGHRS and YFSETQ. The CDR3 here is CASSLGRQGAHEQFF. The CDR3 nucleotides are TGCGCCAGCAGCTTGGGAAGACAGGGAGCCCATGAGCAGTTCTTC.

The chain employs TRBV7-3 and TRBJ2-6, with unresolved D. The CDR3 extends over 17 amino acids. V lost 5 bases, J lost 3 bases, and 17 bases lay in between. Germline CDR1 is SGHTA and CDR2 is FQGTGA. The CDR3 bases are TGTGCCAGCAGCCCCCCGGTTGGTCTTGGTGGGGCCAACGTCCTGACTTTC. It encodes CASSPPVGLGGANVLTF. The whole variable domain, remainder taken from reference TRBV7-3 and TRBJ2-6, is GAGVSQTPSNKVTEKGKYVELRCDPISGHTALYWYRQSLGQGPEFLIYFQGTGAADDSGLPNDRFFAVRPEGSVSTLKIQRTERGDSAVYLCASSPPVGLGGANVLTFGAGSRLTVL.

J is TRBJ1-1 and V is TRBV5-1, with D tentatively TRBD1 (6 bases). V was clipped by 4 bases and J by 1 base, with 14 bases between them. Per the germline V gene, CDR1 is SGHRS and CDR2 is YFSETQ. The CDR3 has 15 residues. In nucleotides, the CDR3 is TGCGCCAGCAGCCGTTACTCGACAGGGAACACTGAAGCTTTCTTT. It translates to CASSRYSTGNTEAFF.

The chain couples TRBV3-1 (or the pseudogene TRBV3-2) to TRBJ2-5; 7 bases are shared with TRBD1. This CDR3 is built from 14 residues. The germline CDR1 and CDR2 sequences are LGHDT and YNNKEL (reference sequence). Unmatched junction bases numbered 2, after V lost 0 bases and J lost 4 bases. CDR3 DNA sequence: TGTGCCAGCAGCCAAGAAGACAGGGCAGAGACCCAGTACTTC. Its translation: CASSQEDRAETQYF.

The rearrangement joins TRBV29-1 to TRBJ2-1, with D possibly being TRBD2 (6 bases). CDR1 and CDR2 from the germline V gene are SQVTM and ANQGSEA. The V and J ends lost 4 bases and 10 bases respectively, with 14 bases between them. The CDR3 length is 12 residues. The DNA of the CDR3 is TGCAGCGTTGGGGAGGCACGGGGGGAGCAGTTCTTC. Translating it yields CSVGEARGEQFF.

The chain carries TRBV18 and TRBJ2-7; D call uncertain. Germline V CDR1 and CDR2: KGHSH, LQKENI. The V end was cut by 2 bases, the J end by 3 bases, with 11 bases between. The CDR3 covers 14 residues. The chain's CDR3 is CASSPLQTNYEQYF. In DNA form, the CDR3 reads TGTGCCAGCTCACCATTACAGACAAACTACGAGCAGTACTTC. The complete variable domain, with remaining parts taken from reference TRBV18 and TRBJ2-7, reads NAGVMQNPRHLVRRRGQEARLRCSPMKGHSHVYWYRQLPEEGLKFMVYLQKENIIDESGMPKERFSAEFPKEGPSILRIQQVVRGDSAAYFCASSPLQTNYEQYFGPGTRLTVT.

The chain uses TRBV27 and TRBJ2-7; TRBD2 matches 7 bases. The V gene's germline CDR1 is MNHEY and CDR2 SMNVEV (reference sequence). Trimming at V came to 5 bases and at J to 3 bases, leaving 7 bases not matched to a gene. The CDR3 spans 14 residues. The CDR3 spells CASSPGGRVYEQYF. The CDR3 DNA follows: TGTGCCAGCAGTCCGGGAGGCAGGGTCTACGAGCAGTACTTC.

In nucleotides, the CDR3 is TGTGCCAGCAGCTTAGATCGGGTGTCGCCGGGTGAAAAACTGTTTTTT. Amino acid sequence: CASSLDRVSPGEKLFF. The rearrangement links TRBV11-2 to TRBJ1-4; D not resolved. Germline-derived CDR1 and CDR2 are SGHAT and FQNNGV. There are 16 residues in the CDR3. V was cut by 0 bases and J by 7 bases, with 15 bases left in between. Filled out from reference TRBV11-2 and TRBJ1-4, the complete variable domain reads EAGVAQSPRYKIIEKRQSVAFWCNPISGHATLYWYQQILGQGPKLLIQFQNNGVVDDSQLPKDRFSAERLKGVDSTLKIQPAKLEDSAVYLCASSLDRVSPGEKLFFGSGTQLSVL.

This chain connects TRBV5-6 to TRBJ2-2; no definite D call. The germline V gene has CDR1 SGHDT and CDR2 YYEEEE. The V end lost 5 bases, the J end lost 1 base, and 9 bases lay between the germline ends. CDR3 size: 14 residues. In nucleotides, the CDR3 is TGTGCCAGCAGTTCTAAGTTGAACACCGGGGAGCTGTTTTTT. Residues: CASSSKLNTGELFF.

The V gene is TRBV5-1, the J gene TRBJ1-1, with D unclear. From germline, CDR1 is SGHRS and CDR2 YFSETQ. With 2 bases removed from V and 0 bases from J, the gap between germline ends came to 11 bases. CDR3 length: 15 residues. The CDR3 sequence: CASSFGSSLNTEAFF. The CDR3 nucleotides read TGCGCCAGCAGCTTTGGCTCGTCATTGAACACTGAAGCTTTCTTT.

This chain connects TRBV19 to TRBJ1-2, with 8 bases that match TRBD1. V lost 8 bases to trimming and J lost 0 bases; unmatched junction nucleotides: 5. Germline lookup yields CDR1 LNHDA and CDR2 SQIVND (reference sequence). The CDR3 consists of 14 residues. The CDR3 loop is CASDRGGTNYGYTF. The CDR3 nucleotides are TGTGCCAGTGACAGGGGAGGGACTAACTATGGCTACACCTTC.

This chain connects TRBV7-2 to TRBJ2-2; 13 nucleotides line up with TRBD2. The CDR3 covers 16 residues. Germline CDR1 SGHTA, CDR2 FQGNSA. Unmatched junction bases numbered 7, after V lost 5 bases and J lost 7 bases. CDR3 sequence: CASSPGLAGVNGELFF. Written as DNA, the CDR3 is TGTGCCAGCAGCCCAGGACTAGCGGGGGTTAACGGGGAGCTGTTTTTT.

This sequence joins TRBV2 and TRBJ1-4, with 8 bases aligning to TRBD1. The junction had 8 bases not matched to a gene; V was cut back by 6 bases and J by 8 bases. The CDR3 length is 14 residues. CDR1 and CDR2 (germline): SNHLY, FYNNEI. For the CDR3, the DNA is TGTGCCAGCAGCACCCAGGGGGCGCAAGAAAAACTGTTTTTT. Translation: CASSTQGAQEKLFF.

This chain links TRBV9 with TRBJ1-1, with a weak D call TRBD1 (5 bases). Trimming took 4 bases from V and 3 from J, leaving 16 bases between them. CDR1 is SGDLS and CDR2 is YYNGEE in the germline V gene. The CDR3 consists of 15 residues. The CDR3 bases are TGTGCCAGCAGCCCCCAGGGCCCTACTTACACTGAAGCTTTCTTT. It specifies CASSPQGPTYTEAFF.

The V gene is TRBV6-4, the J gene TRBJ1-1, with D perhaps TRBD1 (5 bases). Trimming cost V 0 bases and J 4 bases, with 6 bases left between them. Germline assignment: CDR1 MRHNA and CDR2 SNTAGT. The CDR3 length is 13 residues. CDR3 nucleotides: TGTGCCAGCAGTGACTCCGGGGGCACTGAAGCTTTCTTT. It encodes CASSDSGGTEAFF.

The V call is TRBV5-8, the J call TRBJ1-1; D is unclear. The CDR3 is 15 amino acids. Trimming pared 1 base from V and 1 base from J, leaving 11 bases between. CDR1 SGHTS and CDR2 YDEGEE come from the germline V gene. The CDR3 reads CASSLIGEPNTEAFF. In nucleotides, the CDR3 is TGTGCCAGCAGCTTGATTGGGGAGCCGAACACTGAAGCTTTCTTT.